Shown below are 30 T cell receptor beta chains from a single sample sequenced in a study. TCRdb re-called the RT-PCR reads with MiXCR, one entry per CDR3 protein. The data show hundreds of thousands of distinct CDR3 sequences, 12% to 15% seen once. The sequenced material came from memory CD4+ T cells from blood. The receptor set was obtained from a female donor in good health, serving as a healthy control.

A few counts support this clonotype. CDR3 sequence reads: CSAPAATNEKLFF. The CDR3 DNA reads TGCAGTGCTCCAGCTGCAACTAATGAAAAACTGTTTTTT. The V and J genes are TRBV20-1 and TRBJ1-4; no clear D. CDR3 length equals 13 residues. V was trimmed by 5 bases and J by 0 bases, leaving 7 bases between them. Germline assignment: CDR1 DFQATT and CDR2 SNEGSKA (reference sequence).

The CDR3 coding sequence is TGTGCCAGCAGCTTAGTCCGGGTTCGCACAGATACGCAGTATTTT. This gives the protein CASSLVRVRTDTQYF. The genes are TRBV7-2 and TRBJ2-3; unclear D gene. The CDR3 has 15 amino acids. In germline, CDR1 is SGHTA, CDR2 FQGNSA. Trimming stripped 1 base from V and 1 base from J, with 9 bases between. The full variable domain, its missing parts supplied by reference TRBV7-2 and TRBJ2-3, is GAGVSQSPSNKVTEKGKDVELRCDPISGHTALYWYRQSLGQGLEFLIYFQGNSAPDKSGLPSDRFSAERTGGSVSTLTIQRTQQEDSAVYLCASSLVRVRTDTQYFGPGTRLTVL.

The chain is built from TRBV20-1 and TRBJ1-2; 8 positions match TRBD1. CDR1 is DFQATT, CDR2 SNEGSKA, per germline (reference sequence). CDR3 size: 13 residues. V trimming: 5 bases; J trimming: 8 bases; junction bases outside the gene matches: 10. This chain's CDR3 is CSARTTGGPGYTF. CDR3 nucleotides: TGCAGTGCTCGTACCACAGGGGGTCCGGGCTACACCTTC.

In this sample, this clonotype turned up many times. This sequence joins TRBV6-5 and TRBJ1-2; 7 bases map to TRBD1. The CDR3 spans 13 residues. V was clipped by 6 bases and J by 6 bases; unmatched bases: 7. Per germline, CDR1 MNHEY and CDR2 SVGAGI. The CDR3 sequence: CASRDTGEDGYTF. Here the CDR3 DNA reads TGTGCCAGCAGGGATACAGGGGAGGATGGCTACACCTTC.

This clonotype was recorded a few times. V usage is TRBV5-1 and J usage is TRBJ2-7; 9 bases agree with TRBD2. This CDR3 spans 14 amino acids. V gave up 4 bases and J gave up 6 bases; unmatched junction bases: 8. The germline gives CDR1 SGHRS, CDR2 YFSETQ. CDR3 region: CASSPTGTSSEQYF. CDR3 DNA: TGCGCCAGCAGCCCGACCGGGACTAGCTCCGAGCAGTACTTC. The whole variable domain, remainder taken from reference TRBV5-1 and TRBJ2-7, is KAGVTQTPRYLIKTRGQQVTLSCSPISGHRSVSWYQQTPGQGLQFLFEYFSETQRNKGNFPGRFSGRQFSNSRSEMNVSTLELGDSALYLCASSPTGTSSEQYFGPGTRLTVT.

This clonotype has a handful of counts. This sequence joins TRBV30 and TRBJ2-5; D is possibly TRBD2 (6 bases). The CDR3 consists of 13 residues. Trimming pared 2 bases from V and 5 bases from J, leaving 12 bases between. The germline V gene encodes CDR1 GTSNPN and CDR2 SVGIG (reference sequence). The CDR3 protein is CAWSLKGGETQYF. DNA of the CDR3: TGTGCCTGGAGTCTTAAAGGAGGGGAGACCCAGTACTTC.

This clonotype was observed a handful of times. This chain links TRBV12-3 or TRBV12-4 with TRBJ1-2, with unresolved D. V lost 4 bases and J 2 bases, leaving 11 bases between the germline ends. This CDR3 spans 14 amino acids. This CDR3 reads CASSSVTLNYGYTF. The CDR3 bases are TGTGCCAGCAGTTCTGTCACATTGAACTATGGCTACACCTTC.

There are a few counts of this clonotype. The chain combines TRBV5-4 with TRBJ2-5; 8 bases align to TRBD1. The CDR3 runs to 14 residues. CDR1 and CDR2 from the germline V gene are SGHNT and YYREEE (reference sequence). The V and J ends lost 4 bases and 5 bases, in that order; junction bases with no gene match: 7. CDR3 amino acids: CASSPDRASETQYF. The DNA of the CDR3 is TGTGCCAGCAGCCCGGACAGGGCGAGTGAGACCCAGTACTTC.

At least ten counts were recorded for this clonotype. This chain links TRBV28 with TRBJ1-6; 7 bases are a match to TRBD1. Germline CDR1 reads MDHEN; CDR2 reads SYDVKM. The CDR3 is 13 residues long. J lost 8 bases, V lost 11 bases, and 9 bases had no gene match. The CDR3 nucleotides are TGTGCCTCATTCCGGGACAGCCATTCACCCCTCCACTTT. The encoded protein is CASFRDSHSPLHF.

This clonotype occurred a few times. The chain links TRBV7-8 to TRBJ1-1; tentative D call: TRBD1 (6 bases). Germline CDR1 SGHVS, CDR2 FQNEAQ. CDR3 size: 13 residues. V gave up 1 base and J gave up 10 bases, with 13 bases separating them. The CDR3 here is CASSLDLVRGAFF. The CDR3 nucleotides read TGTGCCAGCAGCTTAGACCTTGTCAGGGGAGCTTTCTTT.

This clonotype was seen only a few times. The chain uses TRBV20-1 and TRBJ2-1; 8 bases map to TRBD2. The CDR3 sequence is 16 residues long. The germline V gene has CDR1 DFQATT and CDR2 SNEGSKA (reference sequence). Germline trimming cut 0 bases from V and 7 bases from J; bases unmatched to any gene: 11. The CDR3: CSARDRQREFTNEQFF. In nucleotides, the CDR3 is TGCAGTGCTAGAGATCGACAGCGGGAGTTTACGAATGAGCAGTTCTTC.

This clonotype has a count of ten or more. This chain links TRBV20-1 with TRBJ2-2, with 7 bases fitting TRBD2. This CDR3 region has 15 residues. Germline CDR1 is DFQATT and CDR2 is SNEGSKA (reference sequence). V trimming: 6 bases; J trimming: 7 bases; junction bases outside the gene matches: 14. The CDR3 sequence: CSALGLGGVGGELFF. CDR3 in DNA: TGCAGTGCCCTAGGACTAGGAGGGGTCGGCGGGGAGCTGTTTTTT.

This clonotype was seen a few times. The V and J genes are TRBV20-1 and TRBJ2-3; 12 positions match TRBD1. Trimming cost V 5 bases and J 4 bases; bases outside gene matches: 28. Germline assignment: CDR1 DFQATT and CDR2 SNEGSKA (reference sequence). CDR3 size: 22 residues. The CDR3 DNA is TGCAGTGCTTATCCCGGGACAGGGGGCTTGGGAAGCGGGGGGGCCCCCGCAGATACGCAGTATTTT. This gives the protein CSAYPGTGGLGSGGAPADTQYF.

This clonotype has more than one count but fewer than ten. The V and J genes are TRBV5-1 and TRBJ2-7, with a possible D match to TRBD2 (5 bases). Germline values: CDR1 SGHRS, CDR2 YFSETQ. The CDR3 sequence is 12 residues long. V was shortened by 5 bases and J by 2 bases, with 8 bases between the two germline ends. The chain's CDR3 is CASRRATYEQYF. CDR3 nucleotides: TGCGCCAGCAGGAGGGCCACCTACGAGCAGTACTTC.

V gene TRBV7-2 combines with J gene TRBJ1-1; no clear D gene. Trimming pared 5 bases from V and 5 bases from J, leaving 9 bases between. Germline CDR1 is SGHTA and CDR2 is FQGNSA. The CDR3 sequence is 12 residues long. The CDR3 reads CASSKKETEAFF. Written as DNA, the CDR3 is TGTGCCAGCAGCAAGAAGGAAACTGAAGCTTTCTTT. The full variable domain, completed using reference TRBV7-2 and TRBJ1-1, is GAGVSQSPSNKVTEKGKDVELRCDPISGHTALYWYRQSLGQGLEFLIYFQGNSAPDKSGLPSDRFSAERTGGSVSTLTIQRTQQEDSAVYLCASSKKETEAFFGQGTRLTVV.

Many counts were recorded for this clonotype. The chain links TRBV20-1 to TRBJ2-4; 9 bases line up with TRBD1. Germline assignment: CDR1 DFQATT and CDR2 SNEGSKA (reference sequence). With 5 bases clipped from V and 8 bases from J, the junction kept 7 bases outside the gene matches. This CDR3 spans 13 amino acids. The chain's CDR3 is CSAGGTGSYIQYF. The CDR3 DNA follows: TGCAGTGCTGGCGGGACAGGGTCATACATTCAGTACTTC.

This clonotype was picked up a small number of times. The chain recombines TRBV6-4 with TRBJ2-1, with D possibly TRBD2 on 7 matching bases. Germline CDR1 is MRHNA and CDR2 is SNTAGT. This CDR3 region has 12 residues. V was clipped by 8 bases and J by 15 bases, with 20 bases between them. The DNA of the CDR3 is TGTGCCAGCGGCGAGAGGGGGGGCTTATTGTTCTTC. It specifies CASGERGGLLFF.

The sample holds a few counts of this clonotype. The chain links TRBV20-1 to TRBJ1-1; D is uncertain. Deletions cut 0 bases from V and 1 base from J, with 9 bases between. The V gene's germline CDR1 is DFQATT and CDR2 SNEGSKA (reference sequence). CDR3 size: 14 residues. The CDR3 here is CSARDPHQNTEAFF. The DNA for the CDR3 is TGCAGTGCTAGAGACCCACACCAGAACACTGAAGCTTTCTTT.

The chain couples TRBV20-1 to TRBJ2-3; possible D gene TRBD2, 6 bases. The CDR3 runs 16 residues. Trimming removed 4 bases from V and 1 base from J, with 18 bases in between. Looked up from germline, CDR1 is DFQATT and CDR2 is SNEGSKA (reference sequence). This CDR3 is CSAISVGGWGTDTQYF. The DNA for the CDR3 is TGCAGTGCTATTTCGGTGGGGGGTTGGGGCACAGATACGCAGTATTTT.

A word on this clonotype: At one of its ends the junction is not consistent with the germline gene, which may arise from a read error. This chain uses TRBV20-1 with TRBJ2-5, with 10 bases matching TRBD2. This CDR3 is built from 11 residues. CDR1 and CDR2 from the germline V gene are DFQATT and SNEGSKA (reference sequence). As DNA, the CDR3 is TGCAGTGCTAGAGATCGGAGCGGGAGGGCCTTC. This gives the protein CSARDRSGRAF.

This clonotype was counted a few times. The chain uses TRBV12-3 or TRBV12-4 and TRBJ1-2, with D possibly being TRBD1 (6 bases). V dropped 6 bases and J dropped 4 bases, with 15 bases sitting between them. CDR3 size: 14 residues. This chain's CDR3 is CASSQQGMSYGYTF. In nucleotides, the CDR3 is TGTGCCAGCAGCCAACAGGGAATGAGCTATGGCTACACCTTC.

The chain uses TRBV6-5 and TRBJ2-2, with D uncertain. Trimming stripped 7 bases from V and 4 bases from J, with 10 bases between. The CDR3 extends over 13 amino acids. Germline CDR1 MNHEY, CDR2 SVGAGI. Written as DNA, the CDR3 is TGTGCCAGCACTTCTCGGGTCACCGGGGAGCTGTTTTTT. Amino acid sequence: CASTSRVTGELFF.

The chain uses TRBV29-1 and TRBJ1-1, with D possibly being TRBD1 (5 bases). CDR1 is SQVTM and CDR2 is ANQGSEA in the germline V gene. CDR3 length equals 15 residues. The V gene lost 6 bases and the J gene lost 0 bases, with 17 bases spanning the gap. Here the CDR3 reads CSVTGGWGMNTEAFF. In nucleotides, the CDR3 is TGCAGCGTAACGGGGGGGTGGGGGATGAACACTGAAGCTTTCTTT.

This clonotype occurred many times. The V call is TRBV7-2, the J call TRBJ2-3; no reliable D call. Germline V lookup: CDR1 SGHTA, CDR2 FQGNSA. Deletions cut 5 bases from V and 2 bases from J, with 11 bases between. The CDR3 contains 14 residues. The CDR3 DNA is TGTGCCAGCAGCCCACTTCTTTCCACAGATACGCAGTATTTT. This codes for CASSPLLSTDTQYF.

This clonotype was seen a few times. The V and J genes are TRBV5-1 and TRBJ1-2, with 8 bases lining up with TRBD1. Germline CDR1 reads SGHRS; CDR2 reads YFSETQ. The CDR3 has 13 residues. The V and J ends lost 4 bases and 8 bases, in that order; junction bases with no gene match: 7. CDR3 sequence reads: CASSTQGDWGYTF. Written as DNA, the CDR3 is TGCGCCAGCAGCACACAGGGGGATTGGGGCTACACCTTC.

This clonotype turned up a few times. The chain employs TRBV6-1 and TRBJ2-7, with D possibly TRBD2 on 7 matching bases. Germline V gene lookup returns CDR1 MNHNS and CDR2 SASEGT. V was shortened by 6 bases and J by 0 bases, with 15 bases between the two germline ends. The CDR3 totals 15 residues. CDR3 bases: TGTGCCAGCAGCGGGGGGCTGGACCCCTCCTACGAGCAGTACTTC. This encodes CASSGGLDPSYEQYF.

As for this clonotype: A read error may explain this, as a much larger clone is one base away. The chain combines TRBV20-1 with TRBJ2-5; no clear D gene. Germline V gene sequence: CDR1 DFQATT, CDR2 SNEGSKA (reference sequence). The CDR3 sequence is 15 residues long. CDR3 coding DNA: TGCAGTGCTAGAGAGGGCCCGAGCCACCAAAAGACCCAGTACTTC. Its protein product is CSAREGPSHQKTQYF.

The chain combines TRBV9 with TRBJ2-1; D unclear. V dropped 0 bases and J dropped 5 bases, with 9 bases sitting between them. The CDR3 is 14 amino acids. Germline CDR1 reads SGDLS; CDR2 reads YYNGEE. The CDR3 DNA is TGTGCCAGCAGCGTAGTCGCGGCGAACAATGAGCAGTTCTTC. The encoded protein is CASSVVAANNEQFF.

In this sample, this clonotype turned up a few times. V gene TRBV10-3 combines with J gene TRBJ2-1, with 7 nucleotides matching TRBD2. The CDR3 totals 15 residues. The V gene's germline CDR1 is ENHRY and CDR2 SYGVKD. V lost 10 bases, J lost 5 bases, and 14 bases stayed unmatched. CDR3 sequence reads: CATREYGGGNNEQFF. CDR3 nucleotide sequence: TGTGCCACCAGGGAGTATGGCGGGGGAAACAATGAGCAGTTCTTC.

The genes are TRBV25-1 and TRBJ1-1; D is uncertain. Germline V gives CDR1 MGHDK, CDR2 SYGVNS. There are 11 residues in the CDR3. Trimming removed 9 bases at V and 3 bases at J, with 8 bases between. The CDR3 coding sequence is TGTGCCAGTCCCCTCCACACTGAAGCTTTCTTT. This codes for CASPLHTEAFF. The variable domain in full, completed from reference TRBV25-1 and TRBJ1-1, reads EADIYQTPRYLVIGTGKKITLECSQTMGHDKMYWYQQDPGMELHLIHYSYGVNSTEKGDLSSESTVSRIRTEHFPLTLESARPSHTSQYLCASPLHTEAFFGQGTRLTVV.